The 15 T cell receptor beta chains below were found in one sample sequenced in a study of shared clonotypes between healthy human individuals. Naive CD8 cells comprised CD45RO-negative, CCR7-positively selected cells, excluding terminally differentiated effector memory CD45RA+ cells. TCRdb's copy holds only in-frame clones and misses some; the assay was immunoSEQ multiplex PCR. The sample holds around 2,000,000 clones, just under 95% seen once. The specimen was naive CD8+ T cells sorted from blood. These receptors were taken from a man aged 18 to 29 in good health.

The V and J genes are TRBV9 and TRBJ1-6, with TRBD1 as a possible D gene (5 bases). The CDR3 loop spans 18 amino acids. Germline V gene lookup returns CDR1 SGDLS and CDR2 YYNGEE. The V gene lost 0 bases and the J gene lost 0 bases, with 13 bases spanning the gap. As DNA, the CDR3 is TGTGCCAGCAGCGTAGATCCGGACACGCTCTCCTATAATTCACCCCTCCACTTT. It specifies CASSVDPDTLSYNSPLHF.

V and J are TRBV27 and TRBJ2-5, with unresolved D. Trimming pared 2 bases from V and 4 bases from J, leaving 8 bases between. The germline V gene has CDR1 MNHEY and CDR2 SMNVEV (reference sequence). The CDR3 length is 13 residues. CDR3 sequence (DNA): TGTGCCAGCAGTTTAGCAGACGGAGAGACCCAGTACTTC. Its protein product is CASSLADGETQYF.

About this clone itself: Different DNA sequences within this sample yield the same CDR3. The chain couples TRBV27 to TRBJ2-1; 10 bases line up with TRBD1. Trimming removed 5 bases from V and 8 bases from J; junction bases left unmatched: 6. The germline gives CDR1 MNHEY, CDR2 SMNVEV (reference sequence). CDR3 length equals 14 residues. The chain's CDR3 is CASSLLGTGDEQFF. CDR3 nucleotides: TGTGCCAGCAGTCTCCTAGGGACAGGGGATGAGCAGTTCTTC.

The CDR3 DNA reads TGTGCCAGCAGTGAATGGGCGGACCAAGAGACCCAGTACTTC. Protein sequence: CASSEWADQETQYF. The rearrangement joins TRBV6-1 to TRBJ2-5; unclear D gene. The CDR3 spans 14 residues. Germline CDR1 and CDR2: MNHNS and SASEGT. Between the trimmed V and J ends, which lost 2 bases and 0 bases, there was a span of 7 bases.

V usage is TRBV30 and J usage is TRBJ1-1, with D uncertain. Germline CDR1 GTSNPN, CDR2 SVGIG (reference sequence). V shed 1 base and J shed 3 bases, with 9 bases lying between them. This CDR3 spans 13 amino acids. Here the CDR3 reads CAWSELLYTEAFF. The CDR3 bases are TGTGCCTGGAGTGAGCTATTGTACACTGAAGCTTTCTTT.

The gene calls are TRBV5-1 and TRBJ1-1, with D tentatively TRBD1 (6 bases). CDR1 and CDR2 from the germline V gene are SGHRS and YFSETQ. V was cut by 2 bases and J by 0 bases, with 14 bases left in between. The CDR3 length is 16 residues. The CDR3 DNA follows: TGCGCCAGCAGCTTTTACTTGGAGGGGGTGAACACTGAAGCTTTCTTT. Protein sequence: CASSFYLEGVNTEAFF. The whole variable domain, remainder taken from reference TRBV5-1 and TRBJ1-1, is KAGVTQTPRYLIKTRGQQVTLSCSPISGHRSVSWYQQTPGQGLQFLFEYFSETQRNKGNFPGRFSGRQFSNSRSEMNVSTLELGDSALYLCASSFYLEGVNTEAFFGQGTRLTVV.

The CDR3 loop reads CASSLTPLATVGGEQYF. CDR3 nucleotide sequence: TGCGCCAGCAGCTTGACACCACTGGCGACAGTGGGAGGCGAGCAGTACTTC. The chain recombines TRBV5-1 with TRBJ2-7; D might be TRBD2 (6 bases). CDR3 length equals 17 residues. The V end lost 1 base, the J end lost 6 bases, and 23 bases lay between the germline ends. In germline, CDR1 is SGHRS, CDR2 YFSETQ. Full variable domain (rest looked up from reference TRBV5-1 and TRBJ2-7): KAGVTQTPRYLIKTRGQQVTLSCSPISGHRSVSWYQQTPGQGLQFLFEYFSETQRNKGNFPGRFSGRQFSNSRSEMNVSTLELGDSALYLCASSLTPLATVGGEQYFGPGTRLTVT.

This clone was picked up one time. This chain links TRBV27 with TRBJ2-6, with D tentatively TRBD1 (5 bases). Germline assignment: CDR1 MNHEY and CDR2 SMNVEV (reference sequence). The CDR3 loop spans 15 amino acids. Trimming removed 5 bases at V and 3 bases at J, with 11 bases between. The CDR3 DNA sequence: TGTGCCAGCAGTCTAGGGGTAGGTGGGGCCAACGTCCTGACTTTC. Translation: CASSLGVGGANVLTF.

The rearrangement links TRBV4-3 to TRBJ2-1, with D possibly TRBD2 on 5 matching bases. The CDR3 is 20 amino acids. V was shortened by 5 bases and J by 0 bases, with 26 bases between the two germline ends. Germline loops: CDR1 LGHNA, CDR2 YSLEER. CDR3 region: CASSYVGGPLKISSYNEQFF. As DNA, the CDR3 is TGCGCCAGCAGCTACGTCGGCGGGCCCCTAAAGATAAGCTCCTACAATGAGCAGTTCTTC.

The chain couples TRBV11-2 to TRBJ2-2; D gene unclear. The CDR3 sequence is 13 residues long. The germline gives CDR1 SGHAT, CDR2 FQNNGV. Trimming took off 5 bases at V and 7 bases at J, with 11 bases between the two ends. Written as DNA, the CDR3 is TGTGCCAGCAGCCACCTATGGGACGGGGAGCTGTTTTTT. Its translation is CASSHLWDGELFF.

The chain uses TRBV9 and TRBJ1-1, with D possibly matching TRBD1 (5 bases). Germline V gives CDR1 SGDLS, CDR2 YYNGEE. The CDR3 is made up of 12 amino acids. Trimming took off 4 bases at V and 5 bases at J, with 9 bases between the two ends. For the CDR3, the DNA is TGTGCCAGCAGCATCGGGGGTACTGAAGCTTTCTTT. It encodes CASSIGGTEAFF.

The chain has TRBV4-3 and TRBJ1-1; 9 bases agree with TRBD1. This CDR3 is 16 amino acids long. Germline loops: CDR1 LGHNA, CDR2 YSLEER. J was trimmed by 3 bases and V by 1 base; bases with no gene match: 6. As DNA, the CDR3 is TGCGCCAGCAGCCAAGGGGGGACAGGGAAATACACTGAAGCTTTCTTT. This translates into CASSQGGTGKYTEAFF.

The rearrangement joins TRBV5-5 to TRBJ2-7, with unresolved D. V shed 1 base and J shed 3 bases, with 8 bases lying between them. The CDR3 spans 13 residues. Germline CDR1 is SGHKS and CDR2 is YYEKEE (reference sequence). CDR3 sequence reads: CASSLLPIYEQYF. CDR3 in DNA: TGTGCCAGCAGCTTGTTACCGATCTACGAGCAGTACTTC.

The rearrangement joins TRBV18 to TRBJ2-6, with D perhaps assigned TRBD1 or TRBD2 (6 bases each). The V gene's germline CDR1 is KGHSH and CDR2 LQKENI. The CDR3 has 20 amino acids. V lost 4 bases and J lost 0, with 22 bases in between. The CDR3 spells CASSHRDSSPFYSGANVLTF. In DNA, the CDR3 is TGTGCCAGCTCACACAGGGACTCCAGCCCCTTTTACTCTGGGGCCAACGTCCTGACTTTC.

The gene calls are TRBV5-1 and TRBJ1-1; a weak D match, TRBD1 (6 bases). The CDR3 has 15 amino acids. Per the germline V gene, CDR1 is SGHRS and CDR2 is YFSETQ. V lost 4 bases, J lost 0 bases, and 13 bases lay in between. CDR3 DNA: TGCGCCAGCAGCAGCCCGGACAGTATGAACACTGAAGCTTTCTTT. This translates into CASSSPDSMNTEAFF.